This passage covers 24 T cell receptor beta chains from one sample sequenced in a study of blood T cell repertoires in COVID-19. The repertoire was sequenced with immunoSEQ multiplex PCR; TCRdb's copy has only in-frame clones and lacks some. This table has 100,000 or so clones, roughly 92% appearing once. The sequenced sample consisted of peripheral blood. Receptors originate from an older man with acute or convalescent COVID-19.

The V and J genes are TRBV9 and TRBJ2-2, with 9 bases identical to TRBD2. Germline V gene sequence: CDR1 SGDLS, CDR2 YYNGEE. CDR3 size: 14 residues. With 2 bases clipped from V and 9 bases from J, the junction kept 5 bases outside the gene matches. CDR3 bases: TGTGCCAGCAGCGTGGGCGGGAGGGCTAGGGAGCTGTTTTTT. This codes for CASSVGGRARELFF.

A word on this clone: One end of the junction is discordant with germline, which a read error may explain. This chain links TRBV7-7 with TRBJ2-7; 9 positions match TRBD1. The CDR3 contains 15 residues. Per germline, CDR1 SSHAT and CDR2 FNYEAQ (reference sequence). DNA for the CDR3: TGTGCTAGCAGCTTAGCCCAGGGACAGGGCTACGAGCAGTACTTC. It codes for CASSLAQGQGYEQYF.

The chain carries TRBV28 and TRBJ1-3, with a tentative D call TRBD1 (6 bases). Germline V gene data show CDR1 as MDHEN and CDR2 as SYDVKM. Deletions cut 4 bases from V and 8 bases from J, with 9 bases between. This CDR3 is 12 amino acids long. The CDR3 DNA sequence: TGTGCCAGCAGTTCACAGGGTCACACCATATATTTT. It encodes CASSSQGHTIYF.

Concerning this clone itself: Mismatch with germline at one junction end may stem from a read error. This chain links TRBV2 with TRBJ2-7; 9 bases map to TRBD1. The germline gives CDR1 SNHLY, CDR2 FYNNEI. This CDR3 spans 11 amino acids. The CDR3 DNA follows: TGCCGGGACAGGGTTACGTACGAGCAGTACTTC. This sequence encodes CRDRVTYEQYF.

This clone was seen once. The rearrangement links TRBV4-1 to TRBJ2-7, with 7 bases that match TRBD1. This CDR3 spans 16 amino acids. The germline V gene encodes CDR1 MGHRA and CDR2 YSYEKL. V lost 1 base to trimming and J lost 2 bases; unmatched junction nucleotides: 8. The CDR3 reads CASSQADRVIPYEQYF. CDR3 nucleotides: TGCGCCAGCAGCCAAGCAGACAGGGTGATCCCCTACGAGCAGTACTTC.

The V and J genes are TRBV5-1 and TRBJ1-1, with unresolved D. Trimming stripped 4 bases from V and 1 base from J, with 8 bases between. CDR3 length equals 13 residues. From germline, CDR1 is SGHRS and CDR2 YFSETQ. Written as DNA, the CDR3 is TGCGCCAGCAGCGGGCCGCCGAACACTGAAGCTTTCTTT. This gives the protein CASSGPPNTEAFF.

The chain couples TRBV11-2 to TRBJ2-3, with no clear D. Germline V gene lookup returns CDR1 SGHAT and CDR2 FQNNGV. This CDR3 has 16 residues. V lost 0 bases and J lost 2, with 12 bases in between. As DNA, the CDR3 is TGTGCCAGCAGCTTAGATTTTAGTACCTCCACAGATACGCAGTATTTT. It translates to CASSLDFSTSTDTQYF.

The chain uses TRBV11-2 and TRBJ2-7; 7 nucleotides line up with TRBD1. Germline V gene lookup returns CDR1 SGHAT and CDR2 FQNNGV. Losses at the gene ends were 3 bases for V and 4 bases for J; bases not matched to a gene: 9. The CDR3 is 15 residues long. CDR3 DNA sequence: TGTGCCAGCAGCTTTTCGCAGGGGGATTCGTACGAGCAGTACTTC. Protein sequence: CASSFSQGDSYEQYF.

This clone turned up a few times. The CDR3 sequence: CASSSRDYEQYF. The CDR3 nucleotides read TGTGCCAGCAGCTCAAGAGATTACGAGCAGTACTTC. This chain connects TRBV5-4 to TRBJ2-7; D is unresolved. Per the germline V gene, CDR1 is SGHNT and CDR2 is YYREEE (reference sequence). The CDR3 has 12 amino acids. With 3 bases removed from V and 4 bases from J, the gap between germline ends came to 8 bases.

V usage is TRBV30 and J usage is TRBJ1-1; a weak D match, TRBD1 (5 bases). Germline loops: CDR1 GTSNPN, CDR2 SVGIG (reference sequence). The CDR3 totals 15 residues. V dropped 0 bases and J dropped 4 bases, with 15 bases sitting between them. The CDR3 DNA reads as TGTGCCTGGAGTGTAAAGGGCAGGGAGGGCACTGAAGCTTTCTTT. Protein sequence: CAWSVKGREGTEAFF.

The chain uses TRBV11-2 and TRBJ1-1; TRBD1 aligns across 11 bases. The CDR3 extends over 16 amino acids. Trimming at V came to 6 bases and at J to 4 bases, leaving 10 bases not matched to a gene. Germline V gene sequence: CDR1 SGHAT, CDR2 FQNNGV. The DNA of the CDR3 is TGTGCCAGCAGGTTACGACCTGGGACAGGGGGCACTGAAGCTTTCTTT. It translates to CASRLRPGTGGTEAFF.

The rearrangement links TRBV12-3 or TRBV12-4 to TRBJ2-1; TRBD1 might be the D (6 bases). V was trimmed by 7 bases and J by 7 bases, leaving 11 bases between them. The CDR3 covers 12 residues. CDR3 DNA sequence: TGTGCCAGCACCTCACAGGGAAATGAGCAGTTCTTC. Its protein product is CASTSQGNEQFF.

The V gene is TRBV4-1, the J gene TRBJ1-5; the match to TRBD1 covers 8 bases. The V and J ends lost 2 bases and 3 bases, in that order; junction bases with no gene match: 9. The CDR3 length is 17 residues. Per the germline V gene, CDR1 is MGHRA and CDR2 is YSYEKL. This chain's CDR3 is CASSQQTTGGNNQPQHF. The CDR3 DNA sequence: TGCGCCAGCAGCCAACAGACCACAGGGGGGAACAATCAGCCCCAGCATTTT.

The CDR3 sequence is CASSLGQGAGEQYF. The CDR3 bases are TGTGCCAGCAGTTTGGGTCAGGGGGCGGGGGAGCAGTACTTC. The chain joins TRBV28 to TRBJ2-7, with TRBD1 identical over 8 bases. Germline CDR1 reads MDHEN; CDR2 reads SYDVKM. This CDR3 has 14 amino acids. V lost 3 bases to trimming and J lost 7 bases; unmatched junction nucleotides: 8.

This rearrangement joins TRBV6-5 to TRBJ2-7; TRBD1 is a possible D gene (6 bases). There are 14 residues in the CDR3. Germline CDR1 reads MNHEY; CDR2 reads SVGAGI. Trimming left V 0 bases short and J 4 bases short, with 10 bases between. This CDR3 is CASSYSGRGYEQYF. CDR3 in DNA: TGTGCCAGCAGTTACTCAGGCAGGGGATACGAGCAGTACTTC.

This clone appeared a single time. In DNA, the CDR3 is TGTGCCAGCACCCCGCGGCCCACTGAAGCTTTCTTT. It is translated as CASTPRPTEAFF. The V call is TRBV12-3 or TRBV12-4, the J call TRBJ1-1; the D is unclear. V lost 7 bases to trimming and J lost 4 bases, with 10 bases between them. The CDR3 spans 12 residues.

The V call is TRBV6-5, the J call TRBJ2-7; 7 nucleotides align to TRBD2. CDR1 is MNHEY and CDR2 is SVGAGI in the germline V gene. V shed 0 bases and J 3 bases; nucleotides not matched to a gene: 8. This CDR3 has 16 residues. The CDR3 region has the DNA TGTGCCAGCAGTTACTCGTCCCTAGCGGACCTCTACGAGCAGTACTTC. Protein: CASSYSSLADLYEQYF.

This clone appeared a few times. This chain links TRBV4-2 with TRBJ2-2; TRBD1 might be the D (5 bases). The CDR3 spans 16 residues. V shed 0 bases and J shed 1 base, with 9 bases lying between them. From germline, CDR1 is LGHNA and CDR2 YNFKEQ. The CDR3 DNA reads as TGTGCCAGCAGCCAAGATCGCAGGGTGAACACCGGGGAGCTGTTTTTT. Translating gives CASSQDRRVNTGELFF.

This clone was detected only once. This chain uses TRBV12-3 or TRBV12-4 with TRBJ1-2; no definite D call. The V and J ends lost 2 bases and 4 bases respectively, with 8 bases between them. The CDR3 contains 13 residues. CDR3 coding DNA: TGTGCCAGCAGTTTAATGGCTTCCTATGGCTACACCTTC. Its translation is CASSLMASYGYTF.

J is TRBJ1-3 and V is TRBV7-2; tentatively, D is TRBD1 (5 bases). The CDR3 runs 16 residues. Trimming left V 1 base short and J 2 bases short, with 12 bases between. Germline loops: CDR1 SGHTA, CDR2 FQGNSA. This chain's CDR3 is CASSLGPGIAGNTIYF. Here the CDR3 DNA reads TGTGCCAGCAGCTTAGGACCAGGGATCGCTGGAAACACCATATATTTT. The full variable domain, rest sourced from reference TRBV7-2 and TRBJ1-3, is GAGVSQSPSNKVTEKGKDVELRCDPISGHTALYWYRQSLGQGLEFLIYFQGNSAPDKSGLPSDRFSAERTGGSVSTLTIQRTQQEDSAVYLCASSLGPGIAGNTIYFGEGSWLTVV.

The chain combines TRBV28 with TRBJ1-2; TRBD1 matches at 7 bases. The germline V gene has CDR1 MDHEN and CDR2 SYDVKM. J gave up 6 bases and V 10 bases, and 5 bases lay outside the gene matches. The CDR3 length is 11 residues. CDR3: CATTGWDGYTF. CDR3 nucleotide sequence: TGTGCCACGACAGGGTGGGATGGCTACACCTTC.

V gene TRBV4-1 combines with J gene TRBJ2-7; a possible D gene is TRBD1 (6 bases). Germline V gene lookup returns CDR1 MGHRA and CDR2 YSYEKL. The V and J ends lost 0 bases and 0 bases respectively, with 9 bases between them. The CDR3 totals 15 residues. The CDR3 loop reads CASSQEGQLSYEQYF. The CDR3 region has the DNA TGCGCCAGCAGCCAAGAGGGACAACTCTCCTACGAGCAGTACTTC.

CDR3 sequence (DNA): TGTGCCAGCAGGGACAGGGTATACAATGAGCAGTTCTTC. Translation: CASRDRVYNEQFF. The chain employs TRBV2 and TRBJ2-1, with 8 bases fitting TRBD1. The ends lost 6 bases at V and 4 bases at J; junction bases unmatched: 2. The CDR3 has 13 amino acids. The V gene's germline CDR1 is SNHLY and CDR2 FYNNEI.

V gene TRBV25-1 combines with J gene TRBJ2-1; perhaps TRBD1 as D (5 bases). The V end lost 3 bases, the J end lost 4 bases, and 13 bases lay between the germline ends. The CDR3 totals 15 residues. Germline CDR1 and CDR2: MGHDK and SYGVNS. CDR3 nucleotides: TGTGCCAGCAGTGAGAAGGACACCCTATACAATGAGCAGTTCTTC. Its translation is CASSEKDTLYNEQFF.